The present TCR beta chain was sequenced within a study of human T cells and chemical hapten exposure. Study-wide results and limits: TCRs at a frequency above 1 in 1000 stayed unchanged with DPC sensitization.

Stated time point: healthy volunteer bleed at 6 weeks. Someone pulled total RNA out of unfractionated whole blood. As to this clonotype: What it recognizes is unknown. Since a much larger clone is just one base distant, this may be a read error.

TCRdb used MiXCR to reprocess the RACE reads, holding one entry per CDR3 protein. This table holds about 70,000 distinct CDR3 sequences, around 6.1% found once. The V gene's germline CDR1 is MDHEN and CDR2 SYDVKM. This CDR3 has 15 amino acids. The V and J genes are TRBV28 and TRBJ1-4; D perhaps matches TRBD1 (5 bases). Material: whole blood. The origin of this receptor is a female donor in good health. Some clones in this sample may be carry-over from other donors' samples. DNA of the CDR3: TGTACCAGCAGTTCGACCGGGACGGCTAATGAAAAACTGTTTTTT. Amino acids: CTSSSTGTANEKLFF.